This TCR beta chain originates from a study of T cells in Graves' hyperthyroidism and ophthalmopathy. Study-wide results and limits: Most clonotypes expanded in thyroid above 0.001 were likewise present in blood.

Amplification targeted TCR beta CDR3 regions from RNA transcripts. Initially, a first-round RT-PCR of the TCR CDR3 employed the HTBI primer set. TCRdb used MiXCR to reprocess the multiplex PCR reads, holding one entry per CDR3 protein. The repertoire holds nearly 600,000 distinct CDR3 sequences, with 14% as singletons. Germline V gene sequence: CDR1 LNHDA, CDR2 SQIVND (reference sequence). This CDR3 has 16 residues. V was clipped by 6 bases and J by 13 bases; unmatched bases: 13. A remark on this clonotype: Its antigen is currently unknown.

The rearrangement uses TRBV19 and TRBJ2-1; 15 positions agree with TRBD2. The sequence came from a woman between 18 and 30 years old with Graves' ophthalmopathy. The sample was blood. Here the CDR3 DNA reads TGTGCCAGTAGGCAACTGTCGGGGACTAGCGGGAGGAGACAGTTCTTC. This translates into CASRQLSGTSGRRQFF.